Included here is one T cell receptor beta chain sequence, with context. This clonotype has a handful of counts. Its antigen has not been determined. No quality values exist for individual bases; no much larger clone is one base distant. In the paper's terms, the time point label means: pre-sensitization, week 0. The sample's treatment or condition label, decoded: therapeutic diphenylcyclopropenone sensitization with weekly scalp DPC. At every patch-test visit, the blood draw took place before the patch test was put on. Patients were considered eligible if aged 18 to 70, diagnosed with alopecia and deemed suitable for DPC therapy, and patients were excluded if pregnant. Total RNA was isolated from unfractionated whole blood collected in Tempus Blood RNA tubes. This sample is drawn from a study of human T cells and chemical hapten exposure (dated by TCRdb to the early 2020s). Looking at the study overall: For sensitization, 2% DPC in acetone was applied to a roughly 2 cm by roughly 2 cm area of upper inner arm skin. Throughout the approximately 24-week study period, patients were also given weekly therapeutic DPC doses on the scalp. Patch testing was done on the upper back using Finn chambers containing 0.01% DPC, and results were scored after 6 days according to International Contact Dermatitis Research Group standards. Alopecia areata with under or over 50% scalp involvement, alopecia totalis and alopecia universalis were represented in the patient cohort, which was mostly female. Libraries were pooled for sequencing, and per-sample TCR yields varied mainly because of small differences in library volumes within the pool. In alopecia patients, the study followed how the peripheral blood TCR repertoire changed in vivo over primary and secondary sensitization to diphenylcyclopropenone (DPC), a hapten. Patient blood was sampled pre-sensitization (week 0) and at 2, 6 and about 24 weeks after DPC sensitization. Blood for TCR sequencing was provided by twenty-nine alopecia patients at one to four time points (pre-sensitization, 2, 6 and 24 weeks).

Points the paper makes about the study in general: DPC sensitization did not change how many TCRs were above 1 in 1000 frequency, and no evidence was found of alterations in global repertoire structure. All patients had alopecia, a presumed autoimmune disease, so their immune response might differ from that of healthy individuals. Repeated subsampling changed both the strength of the expansion versus patch-test correlation and the threshold at which that correlation became significant. Compared with pre-sensitization or healthy control sets, expanded TCRs formed significantly more large CDR3 similarity clusters, which is consistent with antigen-driven responses. Patch test score was positively correlated with the number of PT1 expanded TCRs, with significance at thresholds 8, 16 and 32 but not at 4.

The method was RACE. Sequencing instrument: NextSeq 500. During library preparation, unique molecular identifiers were attached to individual cDNA molecules so that TCRs could be counted in a quantitative, reproducible way. Both TCR alpha and TCR beta chains were sequenced from each blood RNA sample. Per the authors' processing: A median of roughly 98,000 TCRs per sample was observed, with a range of roughly 20,000 to 750,000. V, J and CDR3 annotation of the TCR reads was carried out using the Decombinator software suite. To make PS versus PT1 abundance plots, every sample was subsampled to the same number of TCRs (28,000). TCRs were defined as expanded if absent before sensitization and observed at least eight times at the 2-week time point. The public reads were quality trimmed at Q25 with fastp and then assembled into clones with MiXCR by TCRdb, keeping productive beta chains. Entries that share a CDR3 protein sequence are merged under the most common genes and DNA. TCRdb assigned the V and J calls; the authors' analysis was not used. The sample yields under 300,000 distinct CDR3 sequences; around 7.7% were counted once. Around 1.2% of the sample lies in the top ten.

Sequenced here: whole blood, sampled in connection with sensitization to the hapten diphenylcyclopropenone (DPC). This sequence originates from a man aged 18 to 30 with alopecia areata. Some clones in this sample may be carry-over from other donors' samples.

This receptor carries the CDR3 CASSQDRSGGASTYNEQFF. The DNA sequence is TGCGCCAGCAGCCAAGACCGTAGCGGGGGGGCCAGTACCTACAATGAGCAGTTCTTC. The receptor chain draws on TRBV4-3 and TRBJ2-1; 11 of the junction bases match TRBD2. From the cysteine through the phenylalanine, the CDR3 covers 19 amino acids. The sequence is cut down to CDR3 DNA, 57 bases in frame from base 1. The germline V gene yields LGHNA for CDR1 and YSLEER for CDR2. At the junction V is shortened by 0 bases and J by 2 bases; bases outside the gene matches: 9.